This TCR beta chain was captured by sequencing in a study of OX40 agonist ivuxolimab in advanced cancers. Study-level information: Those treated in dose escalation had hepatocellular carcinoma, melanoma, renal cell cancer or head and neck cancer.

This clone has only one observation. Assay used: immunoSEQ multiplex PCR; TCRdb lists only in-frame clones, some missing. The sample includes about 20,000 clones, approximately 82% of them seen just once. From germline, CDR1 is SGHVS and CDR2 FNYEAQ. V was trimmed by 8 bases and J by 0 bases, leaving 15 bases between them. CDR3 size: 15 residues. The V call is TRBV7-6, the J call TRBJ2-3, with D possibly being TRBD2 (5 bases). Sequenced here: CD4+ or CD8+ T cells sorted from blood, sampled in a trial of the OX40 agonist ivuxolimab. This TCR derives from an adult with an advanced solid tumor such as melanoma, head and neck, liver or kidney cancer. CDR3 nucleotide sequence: TGTGCCAGCTCAGAGGGCAGGATTAGCACAGATACGCAGTATTTT. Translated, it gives CASSEGRISTDTQYF.